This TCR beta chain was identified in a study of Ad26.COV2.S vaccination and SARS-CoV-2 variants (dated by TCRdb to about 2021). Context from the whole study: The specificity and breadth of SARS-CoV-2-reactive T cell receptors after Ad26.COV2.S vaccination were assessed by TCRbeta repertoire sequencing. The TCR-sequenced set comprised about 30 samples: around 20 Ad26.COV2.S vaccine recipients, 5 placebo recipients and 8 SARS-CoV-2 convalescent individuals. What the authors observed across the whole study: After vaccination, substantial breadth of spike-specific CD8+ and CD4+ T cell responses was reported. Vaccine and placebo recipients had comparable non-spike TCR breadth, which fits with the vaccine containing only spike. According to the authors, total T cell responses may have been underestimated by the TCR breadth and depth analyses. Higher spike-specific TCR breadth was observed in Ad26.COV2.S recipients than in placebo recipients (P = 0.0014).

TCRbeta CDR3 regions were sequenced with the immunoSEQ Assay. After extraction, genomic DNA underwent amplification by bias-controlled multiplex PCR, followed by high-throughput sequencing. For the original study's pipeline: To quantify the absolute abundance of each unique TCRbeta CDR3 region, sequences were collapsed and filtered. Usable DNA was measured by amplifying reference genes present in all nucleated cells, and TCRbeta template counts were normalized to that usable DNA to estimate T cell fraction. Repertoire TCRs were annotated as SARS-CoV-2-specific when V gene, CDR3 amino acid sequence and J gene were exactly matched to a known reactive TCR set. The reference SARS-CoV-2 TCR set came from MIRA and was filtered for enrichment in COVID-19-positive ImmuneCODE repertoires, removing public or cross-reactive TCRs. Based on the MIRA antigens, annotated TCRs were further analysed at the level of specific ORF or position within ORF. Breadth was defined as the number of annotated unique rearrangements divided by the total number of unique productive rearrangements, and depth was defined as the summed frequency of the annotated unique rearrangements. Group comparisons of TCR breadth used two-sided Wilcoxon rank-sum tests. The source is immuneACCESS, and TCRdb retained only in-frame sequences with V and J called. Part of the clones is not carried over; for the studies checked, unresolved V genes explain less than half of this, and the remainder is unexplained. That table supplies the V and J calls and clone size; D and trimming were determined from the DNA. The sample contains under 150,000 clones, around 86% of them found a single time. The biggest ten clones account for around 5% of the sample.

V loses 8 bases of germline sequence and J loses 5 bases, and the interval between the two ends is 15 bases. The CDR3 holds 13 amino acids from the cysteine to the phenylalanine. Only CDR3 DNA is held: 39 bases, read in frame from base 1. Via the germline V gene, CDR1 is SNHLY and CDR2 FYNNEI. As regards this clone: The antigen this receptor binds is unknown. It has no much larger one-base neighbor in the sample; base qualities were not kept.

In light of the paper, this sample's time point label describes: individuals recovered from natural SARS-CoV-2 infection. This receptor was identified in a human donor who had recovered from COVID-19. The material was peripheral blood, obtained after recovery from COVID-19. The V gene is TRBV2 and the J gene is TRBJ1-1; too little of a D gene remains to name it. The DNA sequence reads TGTGCCAGCGGGGTGGGAGCGCGGACTGAAGCTTTCTTT. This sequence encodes CASGVGARTEAFF. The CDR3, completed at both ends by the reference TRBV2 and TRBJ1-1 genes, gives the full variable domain EPEVTQTPSHQVTQMGQEVILRCVPISNHLYFYWYRQILGQKVEFLVSFYNNEISEKSEIFDDQFSVERPDGSNFTLKIRSTKLEDSAMYFCASGVGARTEAFFGQGTRLTVV.